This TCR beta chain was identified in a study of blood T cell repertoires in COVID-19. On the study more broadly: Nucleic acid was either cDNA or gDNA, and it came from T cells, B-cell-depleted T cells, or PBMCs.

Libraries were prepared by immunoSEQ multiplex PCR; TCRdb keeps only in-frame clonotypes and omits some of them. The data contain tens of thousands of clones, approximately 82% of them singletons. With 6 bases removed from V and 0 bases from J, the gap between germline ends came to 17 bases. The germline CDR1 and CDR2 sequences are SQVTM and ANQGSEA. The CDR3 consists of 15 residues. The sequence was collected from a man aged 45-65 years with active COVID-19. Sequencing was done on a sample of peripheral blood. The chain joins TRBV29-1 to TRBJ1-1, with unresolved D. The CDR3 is CSVQSSKLLNTEAFF. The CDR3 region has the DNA TGCAGCGTCCAATCTAGTAAGCTGTTGAACACTGAAGCTTTCTTT.